This T cell receptor beta chain was sequenced for a study of CD8+ T cells in alopecia areata. Study overall: Each day, treated patients took oral tofacitinib twice, at 5 to 10 mg per dose.

The treatment here: oral pan-JAK inhibitor, 5-10 mg twice daily. Extracted RNA was reverse transcribed, and the resulting cDNA served as sequencing template. Clones were read by immunoSEQ multiplex PCR, and TCRdb kept only the in-frame ones, dropping some. The repertoire holds around 150,000 clones, with 82% as singletons. As regards this clone: Its antigen is unidentified.

Germline V gene data show CDR1 as MNHEY and CDR2 as SMNVEV (reference sequence). CDR3 length: 14 residues. Trimming removed 2 bases from V and 2 bases from J, with 10 bases in between. Whole-study results and caveats: Scalp and blood retained many expanded lesional clones during tofacitinib.

This TCR was recovered from a human donor with alopecia areata. V is TRBV27 and J is TRBJ2-7; a weak D match, TRBD1 (6 bases). Source: CD8+ T cells sorted from blood, taken at week 4, from a patient treated with tofacitinib. The CDR3 sequence: CASSLHGTTYEQYF. The CDR3 DNA is TGTGCCAGCAGTTTACATGGGACAACCTACGAGCAGTACTTC.